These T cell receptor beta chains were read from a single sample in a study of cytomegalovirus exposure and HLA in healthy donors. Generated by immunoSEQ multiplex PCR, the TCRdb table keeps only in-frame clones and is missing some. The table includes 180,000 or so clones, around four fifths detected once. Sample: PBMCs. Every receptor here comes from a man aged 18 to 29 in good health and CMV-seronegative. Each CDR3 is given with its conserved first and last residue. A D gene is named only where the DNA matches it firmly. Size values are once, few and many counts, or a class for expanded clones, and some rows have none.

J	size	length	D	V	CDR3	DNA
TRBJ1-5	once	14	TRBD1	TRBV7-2	CASSGKTGHQPQHF	TGTGCCAGCAGCGGAAAGACAGGGCATCAGCCCCAGCATTTT
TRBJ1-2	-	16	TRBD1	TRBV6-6	CASSFGQGASNYGYTF	TGTGCCAGCAGTTTCGGACAGGGGGCATCTAACTATGGCTACACCTTC
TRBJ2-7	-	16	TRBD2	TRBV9	CASSVGASGSSHEQYF	TGTGCCAGCAGCGTAGGAGCTAGCGGGAGTTCCCACGAGCAGTACTTC
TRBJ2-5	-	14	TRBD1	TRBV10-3	CAIMGDSNQETQYF	TGTGCCATCATGGGGGACAGTAATCAAGAGACCCAGTACTTC
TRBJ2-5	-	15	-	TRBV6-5	CATTKLGGAVETQYF	TGTGCCACTACAAAGCTGGGGGGAGCGGTGGAGACCCAGTACTTC
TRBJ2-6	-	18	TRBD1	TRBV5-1	CASSLGPQGASGANVLTF	TGCGCCAGCAGCTTGGGGCCTCAGGGGGCCTCTGGGGCCAACGTCCTGACTTTC
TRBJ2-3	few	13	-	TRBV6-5	CASSETGTDTQYF	TGTGCCAGCAGTGAGACAGGCACAGATACGCAGTATTTT
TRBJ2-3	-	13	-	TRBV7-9	CASSLDRQRTQYF	TGTGCCAGCAGCCTCGATAGACAGAGAACGCAGTATTTT
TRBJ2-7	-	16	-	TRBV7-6	CASSLLVSPSSYEQYF	TGTGCCAGCAGCTTACTCGTTAGCCCAAGTTCCTACGAGCAGTACTTC
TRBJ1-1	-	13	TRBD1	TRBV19	CASSPGQGTEAFF	TGTGCCAGTAGTCCCGGACAGGGTACTGAAGCTTTCTTT
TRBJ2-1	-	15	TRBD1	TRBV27	CASSPWTGANNEQFF	TGTGCCAGCAGCCCCTGGACAGGGGCGAACAATGAGCAGTTCTTC
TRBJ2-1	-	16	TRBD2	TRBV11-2	CASSLEGTRVYNEQFF	TGTGCCAGCAGCTTAGAAGGGACTAGGGTCTACAATGAGCAGTTCTTC
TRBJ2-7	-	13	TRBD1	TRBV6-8	CARGGTGGYEQYF	TGTGCCAGGGGAGGGACAGGGGGCTACGAGCAGTACTTC
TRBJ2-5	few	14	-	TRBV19	CASSPGWGGETQYF	TGTGCCAGTAGTCCAGGATGGGGAGGAGAGACCCAGTACTTC
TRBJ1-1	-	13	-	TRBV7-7	CASSTALNTEAFF	TGTGCTAGCAGTACAGCCCTGAACACTGAAGCTTTCTTT
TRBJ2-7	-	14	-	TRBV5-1	CASSLGAGLLMWYF	TGCGCCAGCAGCTTGGGGGCAGGACTGTTGATGTGGTACTTC
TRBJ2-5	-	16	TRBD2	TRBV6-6	CASSYSTSGRRETQYF	TGTGCCAGCAGTTACTCGACTAGCGGGAGGCGAGAGACCCAGTACTTC
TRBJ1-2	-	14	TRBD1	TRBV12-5	CASGSFGTVRGYTF	TGTGCTAGTGGTTCCTTCGGGACAGTTCGAGGCTACACCTTC
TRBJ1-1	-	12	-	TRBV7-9	CSSSLAGSEAFF	TGTTCCAGCAGCTTAGCAGGGAGTGAAGCTTTCTTT
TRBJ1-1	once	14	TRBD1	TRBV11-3	CASSLQLGQTPAFF	TGTGCCAGCAGCTTACAATTGGGACAGACGCCGGCTTTCTTT
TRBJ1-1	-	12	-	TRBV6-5	CASRETGTEAFF	TGTGCCAGCAGGGAGACCGGGACTGAAGCTTTCTTT
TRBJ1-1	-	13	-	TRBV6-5	CASSYDRNTEAFF	TGTGCCAGCAGTTACGACAGGAACACTGAAGCTTTCTTT
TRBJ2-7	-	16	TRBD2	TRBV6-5	CASSYSIVSGSHEQYF	TGTGCCAGCAGTTACTCGATTGTTAGCGGGAGTCACGAGCAGTACTTC
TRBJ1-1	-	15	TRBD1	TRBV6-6	CASSGGQGLKTEAFF	TGTGCCAGCAGCGGGGGACAGGGGTTGAAGACTGAAGCTTTCTTT
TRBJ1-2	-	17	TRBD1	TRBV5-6	CASSRIPTGGGFRGYTF	TGTGCCAGCAGCCGAATACCGACAGGGGGCGGCTTTAGGGGCTACACCTTC
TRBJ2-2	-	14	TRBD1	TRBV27	CASSQDRVAGELFF	TGTGCCAGCAGCCAAGACAGGGTTGCCGGGGAGCTGTTTTTT
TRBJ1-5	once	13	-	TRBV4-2	CASAQGAGQPQHF	TGTGCCAGCGCTCAGGGTGCCGGTCAGCCCCAGCATTTT
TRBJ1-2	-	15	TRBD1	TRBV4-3	CASSQETTGGNGYTF	TGCGCCAGCAGCCAAGAAACGACAGGGGGTAATGGCTACACCTTC
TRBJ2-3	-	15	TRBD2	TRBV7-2	CASSSSSSGGYTQYF	TGTGCCAGCAGCTCAAGCTCTAGCGGGGGGTATACGCAGTATTTT
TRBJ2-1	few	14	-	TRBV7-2	CASSFNGGYNEQFF	TGTGCCAGCAGCTTCAACGGGGGCTACAATGAGCAGTTCTTC
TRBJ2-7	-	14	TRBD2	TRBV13	CASSPSGRYYEQYF	TGTGCCAGCAGCCCTAGCGGGAGGTACTACGAGCAGTACTTC
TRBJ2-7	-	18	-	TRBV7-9	CASSAMWGLSSGPYEQYF	TGTGCCAGCAGCGCCATGTGGGGACTTTCGTCGGGCCCCTACGAGCAGTACTTC
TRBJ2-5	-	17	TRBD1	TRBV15	CATSRDRLQGVGETQYF	TGTGCCACCAGCAGAGATAGGCTACAGGGGGTTGGCGAGACCCAGTACTTC
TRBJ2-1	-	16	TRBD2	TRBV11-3	CASSLVSAGGKGGQFF	TGTGCCAGCAGCTTAGTATCAGCGGGAGGGAAGGGAGGGCAGTTCTTC
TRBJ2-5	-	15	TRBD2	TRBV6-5	CASSYSTSGGETQYF	TGTGCCAGCAGTTACTCGACTAGCGGGGGTGAGACCCAGTACTTC
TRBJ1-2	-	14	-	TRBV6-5	CASTKGEGGYGYTF	TGTGCCAGCACCAAAGGGGAGGGCGGCTATGGCTACACCTTC
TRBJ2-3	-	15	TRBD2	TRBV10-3	CAISDGLAGADTQYF	TGTGCCATCAGTGACGGACTAGCGGGGGCAGATACGCAGTATTTT
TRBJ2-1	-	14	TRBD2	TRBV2	CASSALAGVGEQFF	TGTGCCAGCAGTGCACTAGCGGGGGTAGGTGAGCAGTTCTTC
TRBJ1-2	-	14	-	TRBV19	CASSVRRANYGYTF	TGTGCCAGTAGTGTCAGGAGGGCCAACTATGGCTACACCTTC
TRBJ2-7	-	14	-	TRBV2	CASNPELGFYEQYF	TGTGCCAGTAACCCAGAATTGGGCTTTTACGAGCAGTACTTC
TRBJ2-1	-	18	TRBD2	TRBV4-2	CASSPDLASGGFLNEQFF	TGTGCCAGCAGCCCGGACTTAGCTAGCGGGGGGTTCTTGAATGAGCAGTTCTTC
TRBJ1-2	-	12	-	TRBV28	CASRRANYGYTF	TGTGCCAGCAGGAGAGCTAACTATGGCTACACCTTC
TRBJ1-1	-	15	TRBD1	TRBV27	CASSLFGTENTEAFF	TGTGCCAGCAGTTTATTCGGGACAGAGAACACTGAAGCTTTCTTT
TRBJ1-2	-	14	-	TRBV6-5	CASSYSREVYGYTF	TGTGCCAGCAGTTACTCGAGGGAGGTCTATGGCTACACCTTC
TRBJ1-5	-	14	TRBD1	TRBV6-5	CASKPGQGGQPQHF	TGTGCCAGCAAGCCCGGACAGGGCGGTCAGCCCCAGCATTTT
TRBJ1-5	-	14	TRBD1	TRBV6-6	CASRTGGVDQPQHF	TGTGCCAGCAGGACAGGGGGCGTTGATCAGCCCCAGCATTTT
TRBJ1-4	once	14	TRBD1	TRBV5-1	CASRTGTAAEKLFF	TGCGCCAGCAGAACCGGGACAGCGGCGGAAAAACTGTTTTTT
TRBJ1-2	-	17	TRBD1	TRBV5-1	CASSGPGTGEYNYGYTF	TGCGCCAGCAGCGGACCCGGGACAGGGGAATATAACTATGGCTACACCTTC